The 14 T cell receptor beta chains below were found in one sample sequenced in a study of blood T cell repertoires in COVID-19. Clones were sequenced by immunoSEQ multiplex PCR, and TCRdb holds only the in-frame ones, with some missing. The repertoire has about 220,000 clones, around four fifths of them found once; the top ten carry around 16%. The specimen was PBMCs or T cells enriched from blood (not recorded which). The source is a man aged 35-49 years who had recovered from COVID-19.

The chain combines TRBV7-3 with TRBJ2-2; 10 bases line up with TRBD2. CDR1 and CDR2 from the germline V gene are SGHTA and FQGTGA. The CDR3 covers 16 residues. V lost 10 bases to trimming and J lost 4 bases; unmatched junction nucleotides: 12. CDR3 residues: CATPGSSGRVTGELFF. The CDR3 nucleotides read TGTGCCACCCCAGGGTCTAGCGGGAGAGTCACCGGGGAGCTGTTTTTT.

Only one count was recorded for this clone. The chain is built from TRBV5-4 and TRBJ2-3; D is uncertain. The germline V and J ends were trimmed by 5 bases and 4 bases, with 8 bases remaining between them. The CDR3 spans 12 residues. CDR1 is SGHNT, CDR2 YYREEE, per germline (reference sequence). CDR3 residues: CASSSFADTQYF. The CDR3 bases are TGTGCCAGCAGTTCCTTTGCAGATACGCAGTATTTT.

The chain couples TRBV7-9 to TRBJ2-7, with D possibly being TRBD1 (7 bases). Germline CDR1 reads SEHNR; CDR2 reads FQNEAQ (reference sequence). The CDR3 is 15 residues long. Trimming removed 3 bases at V and 1 base at J, with 13 bases between. The CDR3 protein is CASSFQGGTSYEQYF. The CDR3, as DNA: TGTGCCAGCAGCTTCCAGGGGGGAACATCCTACGAGCAGTACTTC.

The chain recombines TRBV28 with TRBJ2-3, with D uncertain. Germline lookup yields CDR1 MDHEN and CDR2 SYDVKM. The V end lost 6 bases, the J end lost 1 base, and 17 bases lay between the germline ends. The CDR3 loop spans 16 amino acids. DNA for the CDR3: TGTGCCAGCAGCTCCCCGGCTGGCGCGGGCACAGATACGCAGTATTTT. Translating gives CASSSPAGAGTDTQYF. The complete variable domain, with remaining parts taken from reference TRBV28 and TRBJ2-3, reads DVKVTQSSRYLVKRTGEKVFLECVQDMDHENMFWYRQDPGLGLRLIYFSYDVKMKEKGDIPEGYSVSREKKERFSLILESASTNQTSMYLCASSSPAGAGTDTQYFGPGTRLTVL.

The gene calls are TRBV4-1 and TRBJ2-3; TRBD2 is a possible D gene (7 bases). Germline loops: CDR1 MGHRA, CDR2 YSYEKL. This CDR3 spans 14 amino acids. The V and J ends lost 5 bases and 3 bases respectively, with 12 bases between them. The CDR3 loop is CASSSQGGTDTQYF. The CDR3 nucleotides are TGCGCCAGCAGCTCACAGGGAGGGACAGATACGCAGTATTTT.

The V and J genes are TRBV2 and TRBJ2-3, with TRBD2 identical over 7 bases. V was pared by 2 bases and J by 2 bases, with 1 base of the junction left unmatched. This CDR3 region has 14 residues. Germline V gives CDR1 SNHLY, CDR2 FYNNEI. The CDR3 DNA sequence: TGTGCCAGCAGTGAACTAGCGGTCACAGATACGCAGTATTTT. This sequence encodes CASSELAVTDTQYF.

The chain employs TRBV27 and TRBJ1-1; 9 bases map to TRBD1. Germline CDR1 is MNHEY and CDR2 is SMNVEV (reference sequence). The CDR3 length is 14 residues. V lost 5 bases to trimming and J lost 1 base; unmatched junction nucleotides: 2. CDR3 sequence (DNA): TGTGCCAGCAGTGCGACAGGGGGGAACACTGAAGCTTTCTTT. Residues: CASSATGGNTEAFF.

This clone is deemed medium-sized. The CDR3 here is CAWIRPSGELFF. CDR3 sequence (DNA): TGTGCCTGGATCCGCCCTAGCGGGGAGCTGTTTTTT. The V gene is TRBV30, the J gene TRBJ2-2, with D unclear. The V and J ends lost 4 bases and 7 bases respectively, with 10 bases between them. Germline CDR1 and CDR2: GTSNPN and SVGIG (reference sequence). The CDR3 sequence is 12 residues long.

The rearrangement links TRBV28 to TRBJ2-1; 9 bases fit TRBD1. Germline values: CDR1 MDHEN, CDR2 SYDVKM. The junction had 7 bases not matched to a gene; V was cut back by 7 bases and J by 6 bases. The CDR3 has 14 amino acids. The CDR3 DNA reads TGTGCCAGCATCCGGGACAGGGTTGCCAATGAGCAGTTCTTC. This translates into CASIRDRVANEQFF.

This clone was counted between two and nine times. The chain employs TRBV6-5 and TRBJ2-7; 11 bases fit TRBD2. The CDR3 loop spans 15 amino acids. Trimming removed 6 bases from V and 4 bases from J; junction bases left unmatched: 8. CDR1 and CDR2 from the germline V gene are MNHEY and SVGAGI. The CDR3 nucleotides read TGTGCCAGCAGCCCCGGGACTAGCGGAAAATACGAGCAGTACTTC. It codes for CASSPGTSGKYEQYF.

The chain links TRBV2 to TRBJ1-4, with 8 positions matching TRBD1. Germline V CDR1 and CDR2: SNHLY, FYNNEI. This CDR3 is 14 amino acids long. After removal of 2 bases from V and 8 bases from J, the junction contained 4 bases not matched to a gene. The CDR3 is CASSEQGAREKLFF. In DNA, the CDR3 is TGTGCCAGCAGTGAACAGGGGGCGAGGGAAAAACTGTTTTTT.

The chain carries TRBV7-8 and TRBJ2-1, with 8 bases that match TRBD2. Germline CDR1 and CDR2: SGHVS and FQNEAQ. V shed 4 bases, J shed 7 bases, and the junction held 21 bases outside the gene matches. The CDR3 extends over 19 amino acids. CDR3 DNA: TGTGCCAGCAGCTCCTTCCCCTTGCGACGGGAGGGAGAGGGGAATGAGCAGTTCTTC. Its translation: CASSSFPLRREGEGNEQFF. Drawing the rest from reference TRBV7-8 and TRBJ2-1, the complete variable domain is GAGVSQSPRYKVAKRGQDVALRCDPISGHVSLFWYQQALGQGPEFLTYFQNEAQLDKSGLPSDRFFAERPEGSVSTLKIQRTQQEDSAVYLCASSSFPLRREGEGNEQFFGPGTRLTVL.

The chain links TRBV19 to TRBJ1-1; tentatively, D is TRBD1 (6 bases). Per the germline V gene, CDR1 is LNHDA and CDR2 is SQIVND (reference sequence). The CDR3 covers 14 residues. V lost 7 bases to trimming and J lost 0 bases, with 12 bases between them. The CDR3 loop reads CASTLTGLNTEAFF. The CDR3 DNA reads TGTGCCAGTACCCTAACAGGGCTGAACACTGAAGCTTTCTTT. The whole variable domain, filled in from reference TRBV19 and TRBJ1-1, reads DGGITQSPKYLFRKEGQNVTLSCEQNLNHDAMYWYRQDPGQGLRLIYYSQIVNDFQKGDIAEGYSVSREKKESFPLTVTSAQKNPTAFYLCASTLTGLNTEAFFGQGTRLTVV.

This chain connects TRBV12-3 or TRBV12-4 to TRBJ2-7, with TRBD1 matching over 10 bases. CDR3 length: 13 amino acids. The trim removed 1 base at V and 12 bases at J, leaving 6 bases unmatched. DNA for the CDR3: TGTGCCAGCAGTTTAGGGGCAGACAGGGGGCCGTACTTC. Translation: CASSLGADRGPYF.